One TCR beta chain is described in this entry. Its antigen is unidentified. The TCR alpha and TCR beta cDNA libraries, bearing sample barcodes and UMIs, were generated by 5'RACE using constant-segment primers. TCRdb re-called the 5' RACE reads with MiXCR, one entry per CDR3 protein. The data show fewer than 250,000 distinct CDR3 sequences, roughly a tenth seen once. This sample is part of a study of T-cell memory formation after mild COVID-19. As for the study in general: Among the donors, TCR clusters were largely specific to each donor. Study conclusions and caveats: Several responding clones turned up in pre-infection memory, indicating that cross-reactive memory may have taken part. Later expanders leaned toward CD4+, whereas clones contracting from day 15 to 85 were balanced CD4/CD8.

The V end lost 1 base, the J end lost 7 bases, and 11 bases lay between the germline ends. Germline V gene sequence: CDR1 DFQATT, CDR2 SNEGSKA (reference sequence). CDR3 length: 12 amino acids. What was sequenced was PBMCs or a T cell subset sorted from them (not recorded which). J is TRBJ2-7 and V is TRBV20-1; D is uncertain. The sequence was collected from a man younger than 35 who had mild COVID-19 (a few samples of this study predate the infection). Cell type and time point are not known. Written as DNA, the CDR3 is TGCAGTGCTAGAGCCCCTCGTTTGGAGCAGTACTTC. Translating gives CSARAPRLEQYF.